This TCR beta chain was identified in a study of blood T cell repertoires in COVID-19. Looking at the study overall: Specimens from acute and convalescent COVID-19 originated in the United States, Italy and Spain. T cells, B-cell-depleted T cells, or PBMCs supplied cDNA or gDNA.

TCRdb's copy holds only in-frame clones and misses some; the assay was immunoSEQ multiplex PCR. The repertoire consists of some 180,000 clones, with about 81% occurring once and the leading ten covering approximately 7.8%. Germline loops: CDR1 LGHNA, CDR2 YNFKEQ. This CDR3 comprises 15 residues. The V and J ends lost 0 bases and 6 bases respectively, with 11 bases between them. Patients of the Seattle cohort, enrolled during active infection, were followed longitudinally. The genes are TRBV4-2 and TRBJ2-2; no firm D call. The sequence was obtained from a woman aged 55-70 years with COVID-19, enrolled during active disease. Specimen: peripheral blood. The CDR3 protein is CASSQEDKLPGELFF. In DNA, the CDR3 is TGTGCCAGCAGCCAAGAAGACAAGCTTCCCGGGGAGCTGTTTTTT.